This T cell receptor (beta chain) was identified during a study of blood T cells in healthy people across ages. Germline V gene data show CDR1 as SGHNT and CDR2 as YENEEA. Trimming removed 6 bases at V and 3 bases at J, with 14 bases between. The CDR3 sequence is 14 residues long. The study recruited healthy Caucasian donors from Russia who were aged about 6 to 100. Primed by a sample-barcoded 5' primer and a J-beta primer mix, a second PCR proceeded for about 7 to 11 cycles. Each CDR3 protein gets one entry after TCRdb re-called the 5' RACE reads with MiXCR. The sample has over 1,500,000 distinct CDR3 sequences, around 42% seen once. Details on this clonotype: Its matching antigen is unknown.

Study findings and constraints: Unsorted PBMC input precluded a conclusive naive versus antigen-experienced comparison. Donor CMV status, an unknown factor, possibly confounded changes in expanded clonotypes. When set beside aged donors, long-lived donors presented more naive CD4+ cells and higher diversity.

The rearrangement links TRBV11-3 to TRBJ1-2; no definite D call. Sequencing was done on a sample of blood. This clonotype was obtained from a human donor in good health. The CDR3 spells CASRRAGMDYGYTF. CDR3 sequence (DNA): TGTGCCAGCAGGAGGGCGGGGATGGACTATGGCTACACCTTC.